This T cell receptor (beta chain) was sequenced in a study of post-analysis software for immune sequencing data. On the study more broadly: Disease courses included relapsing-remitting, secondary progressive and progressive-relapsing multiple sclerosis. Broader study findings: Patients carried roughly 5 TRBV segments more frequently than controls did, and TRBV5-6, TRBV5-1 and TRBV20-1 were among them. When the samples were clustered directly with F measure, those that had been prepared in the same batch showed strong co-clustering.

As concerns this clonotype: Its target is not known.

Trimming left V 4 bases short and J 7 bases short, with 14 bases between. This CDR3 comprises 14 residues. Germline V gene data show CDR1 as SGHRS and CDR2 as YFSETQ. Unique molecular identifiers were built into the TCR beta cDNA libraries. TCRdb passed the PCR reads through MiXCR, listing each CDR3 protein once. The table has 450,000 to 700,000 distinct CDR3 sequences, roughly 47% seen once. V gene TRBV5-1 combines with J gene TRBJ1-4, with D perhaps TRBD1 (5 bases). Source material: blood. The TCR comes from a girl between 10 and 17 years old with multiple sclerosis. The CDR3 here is CASSRDVAGEKLFF. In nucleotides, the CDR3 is TGCGCCAGCAGCCGGGACGTGGCAGGTGAAAAACTGTTTTTT.